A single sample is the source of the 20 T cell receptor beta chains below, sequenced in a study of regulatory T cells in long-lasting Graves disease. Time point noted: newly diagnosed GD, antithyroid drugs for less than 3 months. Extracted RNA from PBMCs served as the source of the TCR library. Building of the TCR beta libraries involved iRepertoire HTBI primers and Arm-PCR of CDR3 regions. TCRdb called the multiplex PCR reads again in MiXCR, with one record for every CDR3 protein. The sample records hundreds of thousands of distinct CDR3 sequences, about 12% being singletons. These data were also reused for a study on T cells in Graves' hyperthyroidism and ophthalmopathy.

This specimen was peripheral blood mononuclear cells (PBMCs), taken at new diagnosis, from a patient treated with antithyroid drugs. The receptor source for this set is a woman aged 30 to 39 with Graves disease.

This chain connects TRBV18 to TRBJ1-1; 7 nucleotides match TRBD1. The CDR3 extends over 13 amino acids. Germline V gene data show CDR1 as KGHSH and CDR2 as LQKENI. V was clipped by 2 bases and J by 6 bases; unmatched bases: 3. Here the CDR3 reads CASSPGQAPEAFF. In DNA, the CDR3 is TGTGCCAGCTCACCAGGACAGGCCCCTGAAGCTTTCTTT.

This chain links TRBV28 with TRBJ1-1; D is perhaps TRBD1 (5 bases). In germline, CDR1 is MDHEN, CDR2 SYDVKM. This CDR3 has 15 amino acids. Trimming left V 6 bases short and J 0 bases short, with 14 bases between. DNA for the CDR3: TGTGCCAGCAGGCCCCGGGGCAGCATGAACACTGAAGCTTTCTTT. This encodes CASRPRGSMNTEAFF.

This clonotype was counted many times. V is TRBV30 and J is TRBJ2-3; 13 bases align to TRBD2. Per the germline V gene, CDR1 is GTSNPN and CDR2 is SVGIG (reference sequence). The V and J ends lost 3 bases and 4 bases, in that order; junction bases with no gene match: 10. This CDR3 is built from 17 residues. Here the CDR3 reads CAWSNQRTSGSADTQYF. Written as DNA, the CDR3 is TGTGCCTGGAGCAACCAGCGGACTAGCGGGAGCGCAGATACGCAGTATTTT.

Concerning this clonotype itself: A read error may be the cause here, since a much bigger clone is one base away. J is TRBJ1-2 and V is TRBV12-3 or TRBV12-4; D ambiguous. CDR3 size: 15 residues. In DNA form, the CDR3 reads TGTGCCAGCACTCATACCCCCAACCGACCCTATGGCTACGCCTTC. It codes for CASTHTPNRPYGYAF.

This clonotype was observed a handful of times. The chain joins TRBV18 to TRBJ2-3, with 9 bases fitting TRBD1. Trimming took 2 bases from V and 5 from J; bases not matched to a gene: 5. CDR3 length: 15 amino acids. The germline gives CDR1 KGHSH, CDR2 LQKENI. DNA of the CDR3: TGTGCCAGCTCACCAGGGACAGGGTGGGAAGATACGCAGTATTTT. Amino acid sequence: CASSPGTGWEDTQYF.

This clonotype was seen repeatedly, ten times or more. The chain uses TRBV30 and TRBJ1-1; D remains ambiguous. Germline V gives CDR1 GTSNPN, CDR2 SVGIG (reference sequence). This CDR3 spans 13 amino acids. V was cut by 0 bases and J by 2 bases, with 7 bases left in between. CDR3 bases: TGTGCCTGGAGTGTACAAGTAAACACTGAAGCTTTCTTT. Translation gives CAWSVQVNTEAFF.

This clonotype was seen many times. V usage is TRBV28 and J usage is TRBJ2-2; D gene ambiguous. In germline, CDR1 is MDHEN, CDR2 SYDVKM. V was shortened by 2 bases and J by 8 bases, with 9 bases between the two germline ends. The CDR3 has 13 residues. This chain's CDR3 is CASSLVGVGELFF. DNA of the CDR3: TGTGCCAGCAGTTTAGTAGGCGTAGGGGAGCTGTTTTTT. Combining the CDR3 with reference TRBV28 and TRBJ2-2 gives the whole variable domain DVKVTQSSRYLVKRTGEKVFLECVQDMDHENMFWYRQDPGLGLRLIYFSYDVKMKEKGDIPEGYSVSREKKERFSLILESASTNQTSMYLCASSLVGVGELFFGEGSRLTVL.

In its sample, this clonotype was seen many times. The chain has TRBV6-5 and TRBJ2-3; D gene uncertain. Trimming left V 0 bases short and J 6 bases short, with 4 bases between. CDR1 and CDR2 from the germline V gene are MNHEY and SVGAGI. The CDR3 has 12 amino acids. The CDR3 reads CASSYSSDTQYF. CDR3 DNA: TGTGCCAGCAGTTACTCTTCTGATACGCAGTATTTT.

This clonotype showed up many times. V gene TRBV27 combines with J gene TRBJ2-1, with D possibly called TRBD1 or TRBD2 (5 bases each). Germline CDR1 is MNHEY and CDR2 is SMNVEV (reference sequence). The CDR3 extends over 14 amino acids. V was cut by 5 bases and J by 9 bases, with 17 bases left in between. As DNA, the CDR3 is TGTGCCAGCAGTCCCTTACTAGGGGTTGGTGAGCAGTTCTTC. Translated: CASSPLLGVGEQFF.

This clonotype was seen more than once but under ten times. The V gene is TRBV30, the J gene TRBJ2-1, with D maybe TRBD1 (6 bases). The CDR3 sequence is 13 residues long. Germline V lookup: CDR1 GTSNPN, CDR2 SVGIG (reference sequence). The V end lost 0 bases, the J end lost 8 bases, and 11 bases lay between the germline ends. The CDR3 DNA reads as TGTGCCTGGAGTGTACAGGGAAGATATGAGCAGTTCTTC. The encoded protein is CAWSVQGRYEQFF.

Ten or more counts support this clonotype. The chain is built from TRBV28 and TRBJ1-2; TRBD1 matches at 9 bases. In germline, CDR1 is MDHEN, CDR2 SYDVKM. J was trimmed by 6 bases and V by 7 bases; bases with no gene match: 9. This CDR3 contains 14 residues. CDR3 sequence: CASTGDREVNGYTF. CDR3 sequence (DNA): TGTGCCAGCACAGGGGACAGGGAAGTTAATGGCTACACCTTC.

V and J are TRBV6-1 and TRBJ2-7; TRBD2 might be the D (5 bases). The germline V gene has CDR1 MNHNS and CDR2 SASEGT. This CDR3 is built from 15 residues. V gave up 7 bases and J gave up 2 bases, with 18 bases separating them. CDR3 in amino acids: CASTTGPGKAYEQYF. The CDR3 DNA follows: TGTGCCAGCACAACCGGTCCGGGAAAAGCCTACGAGCAGTACTTC.

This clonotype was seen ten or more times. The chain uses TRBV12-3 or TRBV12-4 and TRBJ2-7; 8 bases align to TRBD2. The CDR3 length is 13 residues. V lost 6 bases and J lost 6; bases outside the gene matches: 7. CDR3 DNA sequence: TGTGCCAGCAGGGAGGGACTAGTCTTCGAGCAGTACTTC. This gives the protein CASREGLVFEQYF.

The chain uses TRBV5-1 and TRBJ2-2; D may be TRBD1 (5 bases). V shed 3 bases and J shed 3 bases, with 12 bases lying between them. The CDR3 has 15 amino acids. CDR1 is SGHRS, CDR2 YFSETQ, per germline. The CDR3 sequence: CASSYLQVDTGELFF. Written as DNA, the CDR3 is TGCGCCAGCAGCTATCTACAGGTTGACACCGGGGAGCTGTTTTTT.

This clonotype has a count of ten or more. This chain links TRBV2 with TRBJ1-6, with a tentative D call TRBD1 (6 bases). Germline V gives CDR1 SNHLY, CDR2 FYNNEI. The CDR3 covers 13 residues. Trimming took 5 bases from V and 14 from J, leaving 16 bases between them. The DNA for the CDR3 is TGTGCCAGCAGTCGTCTGCAGACAGGCGCCCTCCACTTT. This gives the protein CASSRLQTGALHF.

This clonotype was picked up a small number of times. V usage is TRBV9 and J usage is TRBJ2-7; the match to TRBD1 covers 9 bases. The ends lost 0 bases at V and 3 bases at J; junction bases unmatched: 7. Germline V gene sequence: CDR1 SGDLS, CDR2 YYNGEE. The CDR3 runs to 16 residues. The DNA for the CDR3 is TGTGCCAGCAGCGTAGGTACCGGGACAGGGTACTACGAGCAGTACTTC. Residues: CASSVGTGTGYYEQYF.

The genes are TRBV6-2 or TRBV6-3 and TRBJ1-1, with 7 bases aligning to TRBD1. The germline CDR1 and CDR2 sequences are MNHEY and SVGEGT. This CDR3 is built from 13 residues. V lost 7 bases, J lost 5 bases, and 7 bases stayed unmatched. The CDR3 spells CASNQGVHTEAFF. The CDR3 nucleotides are TGTGCCAGCAATCAGGGGGTTCATACTGAAGCTTTCTTT.

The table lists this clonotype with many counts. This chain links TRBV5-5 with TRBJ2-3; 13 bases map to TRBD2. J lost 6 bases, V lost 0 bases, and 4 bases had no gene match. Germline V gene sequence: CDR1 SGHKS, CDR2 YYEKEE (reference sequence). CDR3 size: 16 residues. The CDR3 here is CASSLVGTSGMDTQYF. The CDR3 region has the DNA TGTGCCAGCAGCTTGGTAGGGACTAGCGGGATGGATACGCAGTATTTT.

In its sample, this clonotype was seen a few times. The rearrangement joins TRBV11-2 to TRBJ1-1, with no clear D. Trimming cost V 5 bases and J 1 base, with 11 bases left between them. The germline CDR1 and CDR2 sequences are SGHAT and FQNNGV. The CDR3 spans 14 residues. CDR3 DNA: TGTGCCAGCAGCGCGACATTCCCGAACACTGAAGCTTTCTTT. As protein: CASSATFPNTEAFF.

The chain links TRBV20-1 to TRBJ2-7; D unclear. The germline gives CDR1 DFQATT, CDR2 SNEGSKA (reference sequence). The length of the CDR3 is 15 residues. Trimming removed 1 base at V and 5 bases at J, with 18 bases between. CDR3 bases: TGCAGTGCTAGAGTTAAGCCGGGTTGGTCCCACGAGCAGTACTTC. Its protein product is CSARVKPGWSHEQYF.